This T cell receptor beta chain is drawn from a study of T-cell reconstitution after alpha-beta-depleted transplantation in children. V was trimmed by 0 bases and J by 5 bases, leaving 3 bases between them. Germline V gene sequence: CDR1 LNHNV, CDR2 YYDKDF (reference sequence). The CDR3 consists of 12 residues. The authors prepared the TCRbeta library with unique molecular identifiers. TCRdb processed the PCR reads anew with MiXCR; each CDR3 protein has one entry. Of about 600,000 distinct CDR3 sequences detected, approximately 22% appear once; the ten largest clones hold around an eighth. This clonotype was seen repeatedly, ten times or more.

The sequencing here drew on PBMCs, mostly from graft donor cells, taken 360 days after TCRalphabeta/CD19-depleted stem cell transplant. The chain is built from TRBV15 and TRBJ2-3; D not resolved. The sequence derives from a boy under two years old who had a stem cell transplant for acute myeloid leukemia, so the T cells may come from the graft donor. This CDR3 is CATSRDQDTQYF. The CDR3 DNA follows: TGTGCCACCAGCAGAGATCAAGATACGCAGTATTTT.